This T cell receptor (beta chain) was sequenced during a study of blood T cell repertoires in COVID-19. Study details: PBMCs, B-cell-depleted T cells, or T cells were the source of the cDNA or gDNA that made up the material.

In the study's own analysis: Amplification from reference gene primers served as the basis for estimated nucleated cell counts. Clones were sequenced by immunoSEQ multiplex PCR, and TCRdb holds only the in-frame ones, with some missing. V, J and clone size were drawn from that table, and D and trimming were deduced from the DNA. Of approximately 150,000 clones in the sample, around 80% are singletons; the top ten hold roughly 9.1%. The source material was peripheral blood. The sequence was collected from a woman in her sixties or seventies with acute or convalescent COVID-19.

This CDR3 is CASSLLGSAYEQYF. The CDR3 bases are TGTGCCAGCAGTCTACTAGGTTCCGCCTACGAGCAGTACTTC. V gene TRBV2 combines with J gene TRBJ2-7; weak D call: TRBD2 (5 bases). This CDR3 has 14 amino acids. V lost 5 bases and J 2 bases, leaving 13 bases between the germline ends. Per the germline V gene, CDR1 is SNHLY and CDR2 is FYNNEI.